Shown below are 9 T cell receptor beta chains from a single sample sequenced in a study of shared clonotypes between healthy human individuals. Assay used: immunoSEQ multiplex PCR; TCRdb lists only in-frame clones, some missing. The sample holds a few million clones, more than 80% seen once. The sample comprised naive CD4+ T cells sorted from blood. Subset in this sample: CD45RA+ positively selected. The receptor source for this set is a man in his late teens or twenties in good health.

This sequence joins TRBV15 and TRBJ2-3, with D maybe TRBD2 (5 bases). Germline CDR1 reads LNHNV; CDR2 reads YYDKDF (reference sequence). V shed 0 bases and J shed 5 bases, with 21 bases lying between them. This CDR3 has 18 amino acids. The chain's CDR3 is CATSRDGWRSATLDTQYF. Written as DNA, the CDR3 is TGTGCCACCAGCAGAGATGGGTGGCGTAGCGCGACATTAGATACGCAGTATTTT.

Concerning this clone itself: Within the sample, other DNA sequences also encode this same CDR3. The rearrangement links TRBV9 to TRBJ2-3; D remains ambiguous. The CDR3 has 13 amino acids. Deletions cut 4 bases from V and 2 bases from J, with 8 bases between. Germline loops: CDR1 SGDLS, CDR2 YYNGEE. In DNA, the CDR3 is TGTGCCAGCAGCCCTAACCCCACAGATACGCAGTATTTT. Protein: CASSPNPTDTQYF.

This clone has a single count. CDR3 sequence (DNA): TGTGCCAGCAGTTTAACCGGGACTAGCGGTACAGATACGCAGTATTTT. Protein product: CASSLTGTSGTDTQYF. The chain combines TRBV9 with TRBJ2-3; 11 nucleotides line up with TRBD2. Germline-derived CDR1 and CDR2 are SGDLS and YYNGEE. This CDR3 has 16 residues. The V segment lost 5 bases and the J segment 3 bases; nucleotides outside the gene matches: 8.

Only one count was recorded for this clone. This chain connects TRBV19 to TRBJ2-2; 14 nucleotides agree with TRBD2. The germline gives CDR1 LNHDA, CDR2 SQIVND (reference sequence). Trimming cost V 3 bases and J 1 base; bases outside gene matches: 10. The CDR3 extends over 20 amino acids. The CDR3 region is CASSISGTSGRSLNTGELFF. The DNA of the CDR3 is TGTGCCAGTAGTATTTCCGGGACTAGCGGGAGAAGCCTGAACACCGGGGAGCTGTTTTTT.

With regard to this clone: Within the sample, other DNA sequences also encode this same CDR3. The rearrangement links TRBV4-1 to TRBJ2-1, with TRBD2 as a possible D gene (5 bases). Germline-derived CDR1 and CDR2 are MGHRA and YSYEKL. This CDR3 spans 14 amino acids. V lost 2 bases and J 4 bases, leaving 9 bases between the germline ends. The CDR3 bases are TGCGCCAGCAGCCAACTAACTAGTTACAATGAGCAGTTCTTC. It is translated as CASSQLTSYNEQFF.

This chain uses TRBV6-6 with TRBJ2-3; 8 positions agree with TRBD1. The CDR3 is 15 amino acids. In germline, CDR1 is MNHNY, CDR2 SVGAGI (reference sequence). The trim removed 7 bases at V and 1 base at J, leaving 7 bases unmatched. CDR3 DNA sequence: TGTGCCAGCACCGAAACAGGGGGTGGCACAGATACGCAGTATTTT. It yields the protein CASTETGGGTDTQYF.

The chain recombines TRBV11-2 with TRBJ2-7; 10 nucleotides align to TRBD2. J gave up 2 bases and V 5 bases, and 6 bases lay outside the gene matches. Germline loops: CDR1 SGHAT, CDR2 FQNNGV. CDR3 length equals 15 residues. In DNA form, the CDR3 reads TGTGCCAGCAGCCCTAGCGGGAGCCTTACCTACGAGCAGTACTTC. This codes for CASSPSGSLTYEQYF.

The chain employs TRBV30 and TRBJ1-1, with 8 bases lining up with TRBD1. The CDR3 totals 12 residues. V gave up 5 bases and J gave up 11 bases; unmatched junction bases: 10. The germline gives CDR1 GTSNPN, CDR2 SVGIG (reference sequence). The CDR3: CAWDPQGGEAFF. The CDR3 DNA sequence: TGTGCCTGGGACCCACAGGGGGGGGAGGCTTTCTTT.

The rearrangement joins TRBV6-6 to TRBJ1-3; D is perhaps TRBD1 (5 bases). V was shortened by 6 bases and J by 2 bases, with 14 bases between the two germline ends. Per the germline V gene, CDR1 is MNHNY and CDR2 is SVGAGI (reference sequence). The length of the CDR3 is 15 residues. CDR3 region: CASRLTQGTGNTIYF. CDR3 nucleotides: TGTGCCAGCAGACTCACGCAGGGTACTGGAAACACCATATATTTT.